Detailed here is one T cell receptor (beta chain). Its specificity is unknown. CDR3 length: 15 residues. The ends lost 6 bases at V and 7 bases at J; junction bases unmatched: 12. Per the germline V gene, CDR1 is MNHEY and CDR2 is SMNVEV (reference sequence). Data came from immunoSEQ multiplex PCR; TCRdb stores just in-frame clones and leaves some out. The sample yields roughly 15,000 clones, over 65% seen once. The entry originates in a study of vaccination effects on CD4 cells after COVID-19. In the study overall: Each participant was given two doses of one vaccine (BNT162b2 or mRNA-1273).

General study findings and limits: Limitations: small convalescent group and missing early post-infection timepoints.

Under the ViraFEST assay, PBMC were stimulated with viral peptide pools so that antigen-specific CD4+ T cells expanded. Sequencing was performed afterwards. Isolation of CD4+ T cells took place after approximately 10 days of culture. IL-2 medium took the place of half the medium on both days 3 and 7. The V call is TRBV27, the J call TRBJ1-5; 7 positions match TRBD1. The input for sequencing was CD4+ T cells from PBMCs cultured with HCoV-229E spike peptides, taken before COVID-19 vaccination. The sequence was obtained from a human donor who received a COVID-19 vaccine. The CDR3: CASRPEGGAGQPQHF. CDR3 nucleotides: TGTGCCAGCAGACCTGAAGGGGGCGCAGGCCAGCCCCAGCATTTT.